A selection of T cell receptor beta chains follows, all from one sample in a study of T cells expressing NK-cell markers. TCRdb re-called the 5' RACE reads, yielding one record per CDR3 amino acid sequence without DNA. The sample has 400,000 or so distinct CDR3 sequences. The specimen was blood T cells: a sorted CD56 or NKG2C T cell subset, CD4+ or CD8+ T cells, or bulk PBMC T cells (not recorded which). Every receptor here comes from a woman between 45 and 60 years old in good health. CDR3s include the opening cysteine and the closing phenylalanine or tryptophan.

>14|TRBV19|TRBJ2-1
CASTFGGTYNEQFF
>13|TRBV5-1|TRBJ1-4
CASSPDRDEKLFF
>16|TRBV29-1|TRBJ2-3
CSVEDPRRGHTDTQYF
>14|TRBV29-1|TRBJ2-2
CSVARGHNTGELFF
>17|TRBV5-6|TRBJ2-2
CASTPGLGPLRVGELFF
>16|TRBV12-3/TRBV12-4|TRBJ2-1
CASSVRDRGLYNEQFF
>11|TRBV5-8|TRBJ2-1
CASSLAVTQFF
>13|TRBV15|TRBJ1-2
CATSRGGTYGYTF
>13|TRBV9|TRBJ2-7
CASSVGGGDEQYF
>12|TRBV29-1|TRBJ2-7
CSVDGTDYEQYF
>15|TRBV5-1|TRBJ2-5
CASSLGIPTVETQYF
>11|TRBV28|TRBJ1-5
CASSSPGPQHF
>15|TRBV6-4|TRBJ2-3
CANRQAAGERDTQYF
>13|TRBV4-1|TRBJ2-1
CASSHTGTNEQFF
>14|TRBV11-3|TRBJ2-7
CASSRDRGVSEQYF
>15|TRBV19|TRBJ2-3
CASSRSGTSTDTQYF
>17|TRBV5-1|TRBJ2-4
CASSQDPQGRAKNIQYF
>16|TRBV5-1|TRBJ2-1
CASSLEARATVNEQFF
>12|TRBV20-1|TRBJ1-1
CSARTQGLEAFF
>14|TRBV12-3/TRBV12-4|TRBJ1-1
CASRDDRVRTEAFF
>16|TRBV18|TRBJ1-3
CASSHGPLKSGNTIYF